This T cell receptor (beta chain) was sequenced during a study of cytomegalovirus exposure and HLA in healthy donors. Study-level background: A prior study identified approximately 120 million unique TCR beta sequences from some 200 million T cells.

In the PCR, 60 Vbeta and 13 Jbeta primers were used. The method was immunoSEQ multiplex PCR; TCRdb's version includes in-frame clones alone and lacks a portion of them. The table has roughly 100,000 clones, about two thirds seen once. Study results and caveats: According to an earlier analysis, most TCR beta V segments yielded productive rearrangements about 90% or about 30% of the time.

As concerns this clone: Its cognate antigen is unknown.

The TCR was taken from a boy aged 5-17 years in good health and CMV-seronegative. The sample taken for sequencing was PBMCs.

The CDR3 here is CASSPRVGAGAEKLFF. CDR3 bases: TGTGCCAGCAGCCCCCGTGTGGGGGCGGGGGCTGAAAAACTGTTTTTT. V is TRBV7-2 and J is TRBJ1-4; maybe TRBD1 (6 bases). Trimming removed 5 bases at V and 7 bases at J, with 20 bases between. CDR3 length: 16 residues. Germline CDR1 SGHTA, CDR2 FQGNSA.